Presented here are 14 T cell receptor beta chains from one specimen sequenced in a study of molecular identifiers for immune sequencing clone quantification. TCRdb ran MiXCR on the PCR reads and lists one entry per CDR3 protein. This table has roughly 100,000 distinct CDR3 sequences, about 35% appearing once. The sample taken for sequencing was naive CD8+ T cells from blood, with Jurkat cell RNA spiked in. Subset specified: FACS-sorted CD8+CD4-CCR7+CD45RA+ naive T cells. The receptor set was obtained from a human donor in good health. Some libraries in this study had Jurkat cell RNA spiked in.

This clonotype occurred many times. The chain has TRBV6-5 and TRBJ2-7; 10 positions match TRBD1. Germline assignment: CDR1 MNHEY and CDR2 SVGAGI. After removal of 8 bases from V and 3 bases from J, the junction contained 4 bases not matched to a gene. The CDR3 has 13 amino acids. The CDR3 protein is CASRTGGGYEQYF. CDR3 sequence (DNA): TGTGCCAGCCGGACAGGGGGTGGCTACGAGCAGTACTTC.

This clonotype was found many times. CDR3 sequence reads: CASRLRSGGGETQYF. The CDR3 DNA follows: TGTGCCAGCAGACTGCGCTCAGGGGGAGGAGAGACCCAGTACTTC. This rearrangement joins TRBV6-5 to TRBJ2-5; the D gene is possibly TRBD1 (7 bases). V lost 6 bases and J lost 4, with 18 bases in between. This CDR3 is built from 15 residues. From germline, CDR1 is MNHEY and CDR2 SVGAGI.

This chain connects TRBV7-8 to TRBJ2-5; possible D gene TRBD2, 7 bases. The CDR3 totals 16 residues. V was trimmed by 0 bases and J by 2 bases, leaving 13 bases between them. Germline V gene lookup returns CDR1 SGHVS and CDR2 FQNEAQ. The CDR3 protein is CASSLAWGGRQETQYF. The DNA of the CDR3 is TGTGCCAGCAGCTTAGCGTGGGGGGGGCGGCAAGAGACCCAGTACTTC.

CDR3 sequence: CAISESNYWAPSYEQYF. CDR3 sequence (DNA): TGTGCCATCAGTGAGTCGAACTACTGGGCTCCCTCCTACGAGCAGTACTTC. The chain uses TRBV10-3 and TRBJ2-7; unclear D gene. Per germline, CDR1 ENHRY and CDR2 SYGVKD. V gave up 0 bases and J gave up 0 bases, with 15 bases separating them. There are 17 residues in the CDR3.

The V gene is TRBV5-1, the J gene TRBJ2-7; 12 bases are a match to TRBD2. Germline CDR1 is SGHRS and CDR2 is YFSETQ. Trimming cost V 0 bases and J 1 base; bases outside gene matches: 2. The CDR3 is made up of 16 amino acids. This CDR3 is CASSLGGLAGSYEQYF. The CDR3 DNA follows: TGCGCCAGCAGCTTGGGCGGACTAGCGGGGTCCTACGAGCAGTACTTC.

This clonotype was observed many times. The chain combines TRBV28 with TRBJ2-3; D unclear. V was clipped by 3 bases and J by 10 bases, with 14 bases between them. Germline CDR1 and CDR2: MDHEN and SYDVKM. This CDR3 contains 13 residues. The CDR3 reads CASSFILAESQYF. In DNA form, the CDR3 reads TGTGCCAGCAGTTTTATTCTGGCAGAGTCGCAGTATTTT.

As regards this clonotype: A much larger clone lies a single base off, so this may be a read error. This rearrangement joins TRBV4-3 to TRBJ2-3; no clear D gene. CDR1 and CDR2 from the germline V gene are LGHNA and YSLEER. This CDR3 has 11 amino acids. The CDR3 region has the DNA TGCGCCAGCAGCCAAGGGGATACGCAGTTTTTT. Translated: CASSQGDTQFF.

Only a few counts were recorded for this clonotype. The V call is TRBV6-6, the J call TRBJ2-7; D not certain. The CDR3 extends over 12 amino acids. The germline CDR1 and CDR2 sequences are MNHNY and SVGAGI (reference sequence). Trimming left V 0 bases short and J 5 bases short, with 5 bases between. CDR3 protein: CASSYSLNEQYF. The CDR3 DNA reads as TGTGCCAGCAGTTACTCCCTAAACGAGCAGTACTTC.

This clonotype was counted between two and nine times. The rearrangement links TRBV11-2 to TRBJ2-1, with D unresolved. The ends were cut back, 1 base at V and 4 bases at J, with 14 bases in the middle. Germline CDR1 and CDR2: SGHAT and FQNNGV. The CDR3 loop spans 16 amino acids. CDR3 in amino acids: CASSLVSFGKYNEQFF. In nucleotides, the CDR3 is TGTGCCAGCAGCTTAGTCTCGTTCGGAAAATACAATGAGCAGTTCTTC.

This clonotype showed up just once. The J gene is TRBJ2-7, the V gene TRBV6-6, with TRBD2 as a possible D gene (5 bases). Germline V gene sequence: CDR1 MNHNY, CDR2 SVGAGI (reference sequence). V was trimmed by 5 bases and J by 6 bases, leaving 11 bases between them. The length of the CDR3 is 12 residues. The CDR3 is CASSHGVSEQYF. The CDR3 nucleotides are TGTGCCAGCAGTCACGGGGTTTCCGAGCAGTACTTC.

In the case of this clonotype: The junction shows a germline mismatch at one end, possibly a read error. The rearrangement links TRBV7-6 to TRBJ2-1; 10 nucleotides match TRBD1. Germline V gene lookup returns CDR1 SGHVS and CDR2 FNYEAQ. The CDR3 length is 15 residues. The CDR3 spells CASSPDRGLYNVQIF. CDR3 nucleotides: TGTGCCAGCAGCCCAGACAGGGGGCTTTACAATGTGCAGATCTTC.

This clonotype has a handful of counts. The V and J genes are TRBV5-8 and TRBJ2-3; D may be TRBD1 (6 bases). CDR1 is SGHTS, CDR2 YDEGEE, per germline. V was trimmed by 1 base and J by 6 bases, leaving 15 bases between them. This CDR3 has 15 residues. This CDR3 is CASSLFWGRWDTQYF. CDR3 nucleotide sequence: TGTGCCAGCAGCTTGTTCTGGGGGCGATGGGATACGCAGTATTTT.

V is TRBV12-3 or TRBV12-4 and J is TRBJ2-3, with D perhaps matching TRBD1 (5 bases). V was pared by 6 bases and J by 3 bases, with 13 bases between. The CDR3 runs 14 residues. The CDR3 is CASSQGSGTDTQYF. CDR3 DNA: TGTGCCAGCAGCCAGGGTAGTGGTACAGATACGCAGTATTTT.

The rearrangement links TRBV2 to TRBJ1-1; D remains ambiguous. The CDR3 loop spans 15 amino acids. The V and J ends lost 6 bases and 0 bases respectively, with 14 bases between them. Germline CDR1 is SNHLY and CDR2 is FYNNEI. CDR3 region: CASRSQGGMNTEAFF. The CDR3 region has the DNA TGTGCCAGCAGGTCACAAGGAGGGATGAACACTGAAGCTTTCTTT.